The 7 T cell receptor beta chains presented below share a single source sample, sequenced in a study of regulatory T cells in long-lasting Graves disease. Investigators prepared the TCR beta libraries by applying iRepertoire HTBI primers and Arm-PCR of CDR3 regions. One entry per CDR3 protein, called by TCRdb with MiXCR from the multiplex PCR reads. The table records about 420,000 distinct CDR3 sequences, about a sixth of them present only once. Described time point: newly diagnosed GD, antithyroid drugs for less than 3 months. TCR sequences were obtained from RNA taken from PBMCs. These data were also reused for a study on T cells in Graves' hyperthyroidism and ophthalmopathy.

Source: peripheral blood mononuclear cells (PBMCs), taken at new diagnosis, from a patient treated with antithyroid drugs. Receptors were obtained from a woman younger than 30 with Graves disease.

In this sample, this clonotype turned up once. This rearrangement joins TRBV9 to TRBJ2-1; 8 bases are a match to TRBD1. Germline CDR1 is SGDLS and CDR2 is YYNGEE. V lost 0 bases and J lost 0; bases outside the gene matches: 14. CDR3 size: 20 residues. This CDR3 reads CASSVGVSGRQGHSYNEQFF. The CDR3 DNA reads TGTGCCAGCAGCGTAGGGGTTAGCGGAAGACAGGGGCACTCCTACAATGAGCAGTTCTTC.

This clonotype was seen at least ten times. The chain recombines TRBV3-1 with TRBJ2-7; the D gene could be TRBD1 or TRBD2 (5 bases each). Trimming removed 8 bases from V and 4 bases from J, with 18 bases in between. The CDR3 runs to 14 residues. Per the germline V gene, CDR1 is LGHDT and CDR2 is YNNKEL (reference sequence). The CDR3 nucleotides are TGTGCCAGCGGGCCAGGAACGGGGCGGTACGAGCAGTACTTC. Translated: CASGPGTGRYEQYF.

Many counts were recorded for this clonotype. The chain couples TRBV28 to TRBJ1-3; D gene ambiguous. Per germline, CDR1 MDHEN and CDR2 SYDVKM. This CDR3 has 13 amino acids. The ends were cut back, 8 bases at V and 0 bases at J, with 8 bases in the middle. CDR3 sequence: CASASISGNTIYF. The DNA of the CDR3 is TGTGCCAGCGCGTCCATCTCTGGAAACACCATATATTTT.

This clonotype was seen a few times. This rearrangement joins TRBV30 to TRBJ2-1, with 12 bases aligning to TRBD2. The germline V gene has CDR1 GTSNPN and CDR2 SVGIG (reference sequence). This CDR3 region has 16 residues. V gave up 0 bases and J gave up 4 bases; unmatched junction bases: 4. In DNA form, the CDR3 reads TGTGCCTGGAGTGTACGCCTAGCGGGAGGGTACAATGAGCAGTTCTTC. Amino acids: CAWSVRLAGGYNEQFF.

This clonotype was observed a single time. The chain recombines TRBV20-1 with TRBJ2-1, with 13 bases identical to TRBD2. The trim removed 7 bases at V and 9 bases at J, leaving 6 bases unmatched. The germline gives CDR1 DFQATT, CDR2 SNEGSKA (reference sequence). The CDR3 has 13 residues. CDR3 coding DNA: TGCAGTGAGGAACTAGCGGGAGGGCCTGAGCAGTTCTTC. Translated, it gives CSEELAGGPEQFF.

The chain couples TRBV19 to TRBJ2-1, with D tentatively TRBD1 (8 bases). The CDR3 contains 18 residues. V lost 3 bases and J 7 bases, leaving 25 bases between the germline ends. Germline CDR1 LNHDA, CDR2 SQIVND (reference sequence). The CDR3: CASSIVGSGGGSRNEQFF. The DNA for the CDR3 is TGTGCCAGTAGTATCGTGGGCTCAGGGGGCGGGAGTCGGAATGAGCAGTTCTTC.

In its sample, this clonotype was seen many times. A far larger clone is a single base away, which makes a read error likely. This chain connects TRBV20-1 to TRBJ2-4; TRBD2 aligns across 8 bases. Germline assignment: CDR1 DFQATT and CDR2 SNEGSKA (reference sequence). V lost 0 bases and J lost 13; bases outside the gene matches: 23. This CDR3 comprises 18 residues. CDR3 DNA sequence: TGCAGTGCTAGAGATTTTGCTTCCGGGACTAGAACCCCCAATGAGCAGTACTTC. It codes for CSARDFASGTRTPNEQYF.